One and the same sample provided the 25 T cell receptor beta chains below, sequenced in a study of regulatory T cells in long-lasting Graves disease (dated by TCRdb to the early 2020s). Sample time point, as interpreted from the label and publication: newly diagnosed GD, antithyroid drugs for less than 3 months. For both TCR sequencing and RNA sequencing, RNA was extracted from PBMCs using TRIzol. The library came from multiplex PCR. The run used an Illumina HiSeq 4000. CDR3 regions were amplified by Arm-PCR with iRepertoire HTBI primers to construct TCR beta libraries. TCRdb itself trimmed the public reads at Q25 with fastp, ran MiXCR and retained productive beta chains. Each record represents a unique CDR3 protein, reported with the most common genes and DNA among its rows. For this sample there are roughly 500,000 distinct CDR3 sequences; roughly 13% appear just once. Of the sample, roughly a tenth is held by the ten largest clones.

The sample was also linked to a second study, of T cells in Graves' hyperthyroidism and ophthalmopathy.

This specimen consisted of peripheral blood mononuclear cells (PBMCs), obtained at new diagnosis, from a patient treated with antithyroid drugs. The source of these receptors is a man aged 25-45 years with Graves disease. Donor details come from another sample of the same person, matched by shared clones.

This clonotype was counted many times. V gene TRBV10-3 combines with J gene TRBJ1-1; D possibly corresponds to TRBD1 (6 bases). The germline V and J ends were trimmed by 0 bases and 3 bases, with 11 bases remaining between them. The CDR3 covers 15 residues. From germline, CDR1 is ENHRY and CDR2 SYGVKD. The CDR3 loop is CAISESTGGHTEAFF. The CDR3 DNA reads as TGTGCCATCAGTGAGTCGACGGGGGGGCACACTGAAGCTTTCTTT.

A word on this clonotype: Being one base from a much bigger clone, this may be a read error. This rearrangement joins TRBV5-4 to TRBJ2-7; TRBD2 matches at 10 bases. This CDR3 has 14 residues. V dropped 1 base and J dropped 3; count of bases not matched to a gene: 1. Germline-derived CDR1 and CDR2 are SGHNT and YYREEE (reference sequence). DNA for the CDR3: TGTGCCAGCAGCTTGACTAGCGGGAACTACGAGCAGTACTTC. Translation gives CASSLTSGNYEQYF.

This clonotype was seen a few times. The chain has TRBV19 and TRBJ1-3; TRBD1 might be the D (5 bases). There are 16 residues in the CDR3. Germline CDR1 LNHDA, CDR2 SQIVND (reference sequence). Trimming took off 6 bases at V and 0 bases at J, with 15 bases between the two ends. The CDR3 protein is CASSRRDGSSGNTIYF. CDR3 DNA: TGTGCCAGTAGCCGAAGGGACGGTAGCTCTGGAAACACCATATATTTT.

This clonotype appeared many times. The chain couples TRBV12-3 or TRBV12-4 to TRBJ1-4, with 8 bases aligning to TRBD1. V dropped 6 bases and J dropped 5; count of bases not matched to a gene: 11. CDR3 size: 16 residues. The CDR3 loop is CASRDRAASENEKLFF. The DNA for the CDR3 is TGTGCCAGCAGGGACAGGGCTGCTTCAGAAAATGAAAAACTGTTTTTT.

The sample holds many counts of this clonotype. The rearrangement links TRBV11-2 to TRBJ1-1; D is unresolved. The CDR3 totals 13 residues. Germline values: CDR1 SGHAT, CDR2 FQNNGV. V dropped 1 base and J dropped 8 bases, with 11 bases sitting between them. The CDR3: CASSLGRELEAFF. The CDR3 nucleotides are TGTGCCAGCAGCTTAGGGCGCGAATTGGAAGCTTTCTTT.

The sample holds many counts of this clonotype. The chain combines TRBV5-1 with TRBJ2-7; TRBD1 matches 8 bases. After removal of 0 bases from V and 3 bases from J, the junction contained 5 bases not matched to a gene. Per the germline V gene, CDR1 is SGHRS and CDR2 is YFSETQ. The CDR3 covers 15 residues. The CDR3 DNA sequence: TGCGCCAGCAGCTTGGGGGGACAGGCCAACTACGAGCAGTACTTC. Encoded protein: CASSLGGQANYEQYF.

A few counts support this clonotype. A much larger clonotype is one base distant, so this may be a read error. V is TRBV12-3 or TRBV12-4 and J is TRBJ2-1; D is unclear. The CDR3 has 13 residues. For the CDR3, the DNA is TGTGCCCGCAGTTTTCTTGGATACAATGAGCAGTTCTTC. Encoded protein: CARSFLGYNEQFF.

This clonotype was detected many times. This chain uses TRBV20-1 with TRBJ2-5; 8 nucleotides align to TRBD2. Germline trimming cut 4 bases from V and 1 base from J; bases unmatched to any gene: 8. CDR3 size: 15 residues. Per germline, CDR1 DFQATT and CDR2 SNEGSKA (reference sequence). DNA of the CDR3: TGCAGTGCTATTGACGTAGCGGGGCTCCAAGAGACCCAGTACTTC. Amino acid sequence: CSAIDVAGLQETQYF.

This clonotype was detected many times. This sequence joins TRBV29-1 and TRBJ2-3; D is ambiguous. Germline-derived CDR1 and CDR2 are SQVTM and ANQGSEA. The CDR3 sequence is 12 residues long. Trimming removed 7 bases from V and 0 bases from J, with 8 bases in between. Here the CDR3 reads CSDSTSTDTQYF. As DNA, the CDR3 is TGCAGCGATTCGACTAGCACAGATACGCAGTATTTT.

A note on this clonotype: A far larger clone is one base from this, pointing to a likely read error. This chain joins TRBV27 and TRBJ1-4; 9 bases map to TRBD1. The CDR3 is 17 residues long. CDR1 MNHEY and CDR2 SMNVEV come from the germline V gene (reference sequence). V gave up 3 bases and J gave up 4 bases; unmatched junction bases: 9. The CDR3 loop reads CASSFGTGTSINEKLFF. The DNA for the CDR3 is TGTGCCAGCAGTTTCGGGACAGGGACATCCATTAATGAAAAACTGTTTTTT. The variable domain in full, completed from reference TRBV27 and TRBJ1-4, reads EAQVTQNPRYLITVTGKKLTVTCSQNMNHEYMSWYRQDPGLGLRQIYYSMNVEVTDKGDVPEGYKVSRKEKRNFPLILESPSPNQTSLYFCASSFGTGTSINEKLFFGSGTQLSVL.

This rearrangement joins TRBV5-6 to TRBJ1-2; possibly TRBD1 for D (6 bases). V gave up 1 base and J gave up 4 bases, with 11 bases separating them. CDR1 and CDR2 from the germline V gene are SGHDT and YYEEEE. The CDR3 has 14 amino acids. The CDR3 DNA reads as TGTGCCAGCAGCTTGATGAGGGGGAGCTATGGCTACACCTTC. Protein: CASSLMRGSYGYTF.

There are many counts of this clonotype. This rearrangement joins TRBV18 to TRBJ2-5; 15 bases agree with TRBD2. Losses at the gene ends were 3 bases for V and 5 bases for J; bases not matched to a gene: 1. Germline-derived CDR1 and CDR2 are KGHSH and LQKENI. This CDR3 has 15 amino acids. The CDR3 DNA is TGTGCCAGCTCACCGGGACTAGCGGGAGGCGAGACCCAGTACTTC. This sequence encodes CASSPGLAGGETQYF.

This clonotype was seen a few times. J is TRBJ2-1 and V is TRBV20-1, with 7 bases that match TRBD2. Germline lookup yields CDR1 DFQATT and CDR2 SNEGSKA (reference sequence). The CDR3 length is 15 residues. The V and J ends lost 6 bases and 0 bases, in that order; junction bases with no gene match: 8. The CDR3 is CSAIVGGSSYNEQFF. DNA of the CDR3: TGCAGTGCGATTGTGGGAGGGAGCTCCTACAATGAGCAGTTCTTC.

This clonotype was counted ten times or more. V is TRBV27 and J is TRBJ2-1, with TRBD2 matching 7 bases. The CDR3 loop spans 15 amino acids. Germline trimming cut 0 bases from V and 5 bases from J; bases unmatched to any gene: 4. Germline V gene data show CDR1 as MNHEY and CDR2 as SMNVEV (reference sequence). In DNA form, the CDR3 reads TGTGCCAGCAGTTTATCCCGCGGGAGACACAATGAGCAGTTCTTC. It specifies CASSLSRGRHNEQFF.

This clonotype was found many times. In DNA form, the CDR3 reads TGTGCCAGCAGTCCGCGACAGGGGGATAATGAAAAACTGTTTTTT. As protein: CASSPRQGDNEKLFF. The genes are TRBV28 and TRBJ1-4; 9 bases match TRBD1. CDR1 and CDR2 from the germline V gene are MDHEN and SYDVKM. The ends lost 5 bases at V and 4 bases at J; junction bases unmatched: 5. The CDR3 sequence is 15 residues long.

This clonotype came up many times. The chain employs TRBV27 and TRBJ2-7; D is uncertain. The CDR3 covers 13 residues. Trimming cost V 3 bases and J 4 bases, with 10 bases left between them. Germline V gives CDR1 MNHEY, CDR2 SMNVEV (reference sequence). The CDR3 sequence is CASSLGSAYEQYF. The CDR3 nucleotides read TGTGCCAGCAGTTTGGGATCAGCTTACGAGCAGTACTTC.

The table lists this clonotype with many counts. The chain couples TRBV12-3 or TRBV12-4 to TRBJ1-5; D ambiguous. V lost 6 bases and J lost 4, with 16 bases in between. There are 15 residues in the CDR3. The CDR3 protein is CASSYLQTRNQPQHF. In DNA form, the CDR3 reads TGTGCCAGCAGCTACCTCCAGACAAGGAATCAGCCCCAGCATTTT.

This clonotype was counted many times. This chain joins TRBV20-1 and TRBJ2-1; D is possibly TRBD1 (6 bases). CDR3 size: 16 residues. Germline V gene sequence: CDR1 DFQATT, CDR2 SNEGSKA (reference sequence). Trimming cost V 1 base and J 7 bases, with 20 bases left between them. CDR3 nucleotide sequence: TGCAGTGCTAGAGTTGGGCTCCTCGCCAGGGGAAATGAGCAGTTCTTC. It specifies CSARVGLLARGNEQFF.

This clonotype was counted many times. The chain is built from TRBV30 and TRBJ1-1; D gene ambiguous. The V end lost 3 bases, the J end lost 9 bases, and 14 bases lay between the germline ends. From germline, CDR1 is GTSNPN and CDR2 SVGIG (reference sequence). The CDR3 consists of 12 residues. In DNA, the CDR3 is TGTGCCTGGAGCACCTGGAGGGAGAAAGCTTTCTTT. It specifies CAWSTWREKAFF.

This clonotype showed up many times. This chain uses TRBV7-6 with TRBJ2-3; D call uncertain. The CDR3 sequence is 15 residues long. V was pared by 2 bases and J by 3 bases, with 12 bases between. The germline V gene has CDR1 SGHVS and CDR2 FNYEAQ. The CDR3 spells CASSLMAGNTDTQYF. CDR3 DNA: TGTGCCAGCAGCTTAATGGCTGGGAATACAGATACGCAGTATTTT.

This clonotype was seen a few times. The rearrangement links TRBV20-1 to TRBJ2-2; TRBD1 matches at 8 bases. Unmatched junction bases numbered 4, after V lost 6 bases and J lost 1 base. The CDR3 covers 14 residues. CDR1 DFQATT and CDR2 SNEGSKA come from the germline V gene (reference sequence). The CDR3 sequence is CSAIGQGNTGELFF. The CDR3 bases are TGCAGTGCGATAGGACAGGGGAACACCGGGGAGCTGTTTTTT.

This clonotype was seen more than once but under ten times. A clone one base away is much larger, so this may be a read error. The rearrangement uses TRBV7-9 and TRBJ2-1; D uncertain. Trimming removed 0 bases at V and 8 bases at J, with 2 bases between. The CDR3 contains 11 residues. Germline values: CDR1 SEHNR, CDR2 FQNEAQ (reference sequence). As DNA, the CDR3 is TGTGCCAGCAGCTTAGCGTATGAGCAGTTCTTC. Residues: CASSLAYEQFF.

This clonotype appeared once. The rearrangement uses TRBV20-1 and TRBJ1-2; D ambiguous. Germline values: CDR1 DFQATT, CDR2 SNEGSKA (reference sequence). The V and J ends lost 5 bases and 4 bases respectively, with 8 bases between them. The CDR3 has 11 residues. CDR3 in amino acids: CSAEGTYGYTF. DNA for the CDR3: TGCAGTGCTGAGGGCACCTATGGCTACACCTTC.

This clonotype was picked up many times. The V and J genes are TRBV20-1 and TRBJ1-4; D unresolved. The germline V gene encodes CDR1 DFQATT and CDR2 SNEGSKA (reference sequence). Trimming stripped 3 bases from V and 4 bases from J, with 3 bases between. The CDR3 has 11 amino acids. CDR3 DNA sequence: TGCAGTGCTAGCAGTAATGAAAAACTGTTTTTT. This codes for CSASSNEKLFF.

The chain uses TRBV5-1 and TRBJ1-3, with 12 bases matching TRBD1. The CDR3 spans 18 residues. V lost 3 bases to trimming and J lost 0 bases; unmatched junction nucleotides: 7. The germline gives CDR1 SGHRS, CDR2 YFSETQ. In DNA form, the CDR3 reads TGCGCCAGCAGCTCAAGAACGGGACAGGGGGCCTCTGGAAACACCATATATTTT. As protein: CASSSRTGQGASGNTIYF.